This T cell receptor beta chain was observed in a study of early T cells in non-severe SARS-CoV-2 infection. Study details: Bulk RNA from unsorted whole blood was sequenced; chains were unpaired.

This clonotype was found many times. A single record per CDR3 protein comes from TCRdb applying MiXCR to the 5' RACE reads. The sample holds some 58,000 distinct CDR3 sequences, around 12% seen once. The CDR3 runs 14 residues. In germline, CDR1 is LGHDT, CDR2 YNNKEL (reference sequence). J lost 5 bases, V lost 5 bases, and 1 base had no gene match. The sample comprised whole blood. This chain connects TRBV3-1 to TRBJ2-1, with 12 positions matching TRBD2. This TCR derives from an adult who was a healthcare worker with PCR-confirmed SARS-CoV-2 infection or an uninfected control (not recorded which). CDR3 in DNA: TGTGCCAGCAGCTGGACTAGCGGGGACAATGAGCAGTTCTTC. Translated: CASSWTSGDNEQFF.